In its sample, the clone carrying this T cell receptor beta chain was seen many times. As to time point: newly diagnosed GD, antithyroid drugs for less than 3 months. The TCR library was prepared using RNA isolated from PBMCs. An endocrinology unit in Xi'an, China, supplied the patients. Construction of the TCR beta libraries employed iRepertoire HTBI primers in conjunction with Arm-PCR of CDR3 regions. TCRdb re-derived calls from the multiplex PCR reads in MiXCR, one entry per CDR3 protein. Of about 240,000 distinct CDR3 sequences in the sample, just over 20% are singletons; the top ten hold more than 11%. These data originate in a study of regulatory T cells in long-lasting Graves disease. Trimming took off 5 bases at V and 1 base at J, with 9 bases between the two ends. The CDR3 has 13 amino acids. The germline V gene encodes CDR1 MDHEN and CDR2 SYDVKM.

The TCR sequence derives from a female donor with Graves disease. The sequencing here drew on peripheral blood mononuclear cells (PBMCs), taken at new diagnosis, from a patient treated with antithyroid drugs. V is TRBV28 and J is TRBJ2-7, with D tentatively TRBD1 (6 bases). CDR3 protein: CASSATGSYEQYF. The DNA of the CDR3 is TGTGCCAGCAGTGCGACAGGATCCTACGAGCAGTACTTC.